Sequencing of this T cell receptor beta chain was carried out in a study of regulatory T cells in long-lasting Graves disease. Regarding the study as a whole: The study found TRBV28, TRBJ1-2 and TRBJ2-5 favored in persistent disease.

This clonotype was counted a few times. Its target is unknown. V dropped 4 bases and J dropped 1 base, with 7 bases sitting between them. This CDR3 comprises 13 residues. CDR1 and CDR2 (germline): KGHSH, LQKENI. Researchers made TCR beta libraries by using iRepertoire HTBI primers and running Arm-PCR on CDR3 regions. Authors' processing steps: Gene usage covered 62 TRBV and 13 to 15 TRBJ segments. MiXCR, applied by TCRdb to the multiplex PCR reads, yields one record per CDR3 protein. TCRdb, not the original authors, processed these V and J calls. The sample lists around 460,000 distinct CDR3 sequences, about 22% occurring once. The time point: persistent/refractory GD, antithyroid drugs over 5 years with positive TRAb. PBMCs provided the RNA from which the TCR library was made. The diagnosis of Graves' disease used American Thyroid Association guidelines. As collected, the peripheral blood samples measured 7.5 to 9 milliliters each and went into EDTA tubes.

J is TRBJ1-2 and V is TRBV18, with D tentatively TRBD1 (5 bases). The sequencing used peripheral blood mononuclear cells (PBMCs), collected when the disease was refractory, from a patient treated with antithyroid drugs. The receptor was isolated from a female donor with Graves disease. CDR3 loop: CASSQQDNYGYTF. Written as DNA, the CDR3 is TGTGCCAGCTCACAACAGGATAACTATGGCTACACCTTC.